This T cell receptor (beta chain) was profiled in a study of blood T cell repertoires in COVID-19 (dated by TCRdb to 2020 to 2021). Background for the entire study: Samples covering the acute and convalescent phases of COVID-19 were provided by collaborators in the United States, Italy and Spain. The material from the prospective study consisted of cDNA or gDNA derived from T cells, B-cell-depleted T cells, or PBMCs. Sample metadata almost always included a de-identified subject ID, COVID-19 status, age in years and sex. The repertoires were released in a freely available public database meant as a resource for research on the immune response to SARS-CoV-2. Where available, HLA class I and class II types were obtained from metadata supplied by the sample provider rather than from assay-based typing. The dataset comprised deeply sampled blood TCRbeta repertoires from subjects exposed to, actively infected with, or recovered from COVID-19. Samples were obtained from the ongoing ImmuneRACE study (first 160 participants) and from approximately 1,200 subjects provided by 6 global collaborators.

There are a few counts of this clone. It has no known antigen specificity. The record has no base qualities; no much larger clone is one base away. General study outcomes and caveats: The amount of clinical and demographic metadata varied by source and participant and was provided uncurated.

The immunoSEQ Assay, a bias-controlled multiplex PCR, was used to amplify TCRbeta CDR3 regions from genomic DNA. As for the original processing: Within the assay, amplification of reference gene primers was used to estimate how many nucleated cells each sample contained. Sequence reads were collapsed and filtered to measure the absolute abundance of every unique TCRbeta CDR3 rearrangement. Productive Simpson clonality was computed per sample as the square root of Simpson's diversity index over productive rearrangements. In TCRdb, the immuneACCESS table is reduced to in-frame sequences with V and J assigned. These tables do not hold every clone; where another copy was compared, an unresolved V gene accounts for under half, and the others remain unexplained. V, J and clone size reflect that table, while D and trimming were determined from the DNA. Across this sample there are tens of thousands of clones, with approximately 82% seen only once. Of the sample, less than 6.5% is held by the ten largest clones.

Reading from cysteine to phenylalanine, the CDR3 counts 15 amino acids. Only the CDR3 DNA is retained, 45 bases long and in frame from the first base. V was cut back by 0 bases and J by 7 bases, leaving a gap of 13 bases between them. The germline V gene sets CDR1 to MGHRA and CDR2 to YSYEKL. Each collaborating institution followed its own protocols to collect whole blood in K2EDTA tubes. For TCRbeta analysis, collaborators shipped samples as frozen whole blood, isolated PBMCs, or DNA extracted from either of those sample types. The sequence was collected from a man aged 50 or older with active COVID-19. The sequencing sample was made of peripheral blood. Recombination joined TRBV4-1 with TRBJ1-5; the D gene assignment is ambiguous. The CDR3 is CASSQDPLGGQPQHF. The nucleotide sequence is given as TGCGCCAGCAGCCAAGATCCCCTAGGAGGACAGCCCCAGCATTTT.